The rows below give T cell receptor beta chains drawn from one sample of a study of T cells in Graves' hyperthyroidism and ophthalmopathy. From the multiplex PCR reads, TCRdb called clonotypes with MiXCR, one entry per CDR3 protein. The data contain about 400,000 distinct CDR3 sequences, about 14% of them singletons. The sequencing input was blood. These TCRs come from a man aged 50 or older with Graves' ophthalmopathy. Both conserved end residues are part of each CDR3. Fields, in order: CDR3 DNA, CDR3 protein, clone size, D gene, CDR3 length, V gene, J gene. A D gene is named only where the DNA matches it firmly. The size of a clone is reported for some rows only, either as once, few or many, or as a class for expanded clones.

DNA: TGTGCCAGCAGTTACTCAGGGATGGGACGGGGCACAGATACGCAGTATTTT
CDR3: CASSYSGMGRGTDTQYF
size: once
D: -
length: 17
V: TRBV6-5
J: TRBJ2-3

DNA: TGTGCCAGCAGTTCCCCCGTGGAAACGGCTGAAGCTTTCTTT
CDR3: CASSSPVETAEAFF
size: few
D: -
length: 14
V: TRBV12-3/TRBV12-4
J: TRBJ1-1

DNA: TGTGCCAGCAGCCTTAGTACCGGGAGTCTAGAGCAGTACTTC
CDR3: CASSLSTGSLEQYF
size: many
D: -
length: 14
V: TRBV7-2
J: TRBJ2-7

DNA: TGTGCCAGCAGCTTAAGTGGGACTAGCGGGAGTCGCGAGCAGTACTTC
CDR3: CASSLSGTSGSREQYF
size: many
D: TRBD2
length: 16
V: TRBV7-3
J: TRBJ2-7

DNA: TGTGCCAGCAGTGAGTCATCACGCCCGCCGGCTACTCCCGGCGATACGCAGTATTTT
CDR3: CASSESSRPPATPGDTQYF
size: many
D: -
length: 19
V: TRBV6-1
J: TRBJ2-3

DNA: TGTGCCACCAGCAGAGTTACTTACGAGCAGTACTTC
CDR3: CATSRVTYEQYF
size: -
D: -
length: 12
V: TRBV15
J: TRBJ2-7

DNA: TGCGCCAGCAGCCTAGCGGGAGTGTTCGGGGAGCTGTTTTTT
CDR3: CASSLAGVFGELFF
size: many
D: TRBD2
length: 14
V: TRBV5-1
J: TRBJ2-2

DNA: TGTGCCAGCAGTTCACTAGGACTGCCGCCTTACGAGCAGTACTTC
CDR3: CASSSLGLPPYEQYF
size: many
D: -
length: 15
V: TRBV27
J: TRBJ2-7

DNA: TGTGCCAGCAGTATGCAGGACGTCTCTGGAAACACCATATATTTT
CDR3: CASSMQDVSGNTIYF
size: many
D: -
length: 15
V: TRBV28
J: TRBJ1-3

DNA: TGTGCCAGCAGTTTTAGGGGCTACTATGGCTACACCTTC
CDR3: CASSFRGYYGYTF
size: many
D: -
length: 13
V: TRBV27
J: TRBJ1-2

DNA: TGCAGTGCTAGGACTACTCCCTACGAGCAGTACTTC
CDR3: CSARTTPYEQYF
size: many
D: -
length: 12
V: TRBV20-1
J: TRBJ2-7

DNA: TGCGCCAGCAGCTTGGAACAGGGGACAGATACGCAGTATTTT
CDR3: CASSLEQGTDTQYF
size: many
D: TRBD1
length: 14
V: TRBV5-1
J: TRBJ2-3

DNA: TGTGCCAGCAGCTTCCGTGGAGGGGGGGAAAAACTGTTTTTT
CDR3: CASSFRGGGEKLFF
size: many
D: -
length: 14
V: TRBV11-3
J: TRBJ1-4

DNA: TGTGCCAGCAGCTTAGCGGGAGTGCGCGAGCAGTACTTC
CDR3: CASSLAGVREQYF
size: many
D: -
length: 13
V: TRBV7-8
J: TRBJ2-7

DNA: TGCAGTGCCAAGTTTTTTCCAGGGCGGGGGGCAGATACGCAGTATTTT
CDR3: CSAKFFPGRGADTQYF
size: many
D: TRBD2
length: 16
V: TRBV20-1
J: TRBJ2-3

DNA: TGTGCCAGCAACTTACTAGCGGGAGGGATGGCCCACGAGCAGTACTTC
CDR3: CASNLLAGGMAHEQYF
size: many
D: TRBD2
length: 16
V: TRBV6-1
J: TRBJ2-7

DNA: TGCAGTGCTAGAGAGGACATCAACTATGGCTACACCTTC
CDR3: CSAREDINYGYTF
size: many
D: -
length: 13
V: TRBV20-1
J: TRBJ1-2